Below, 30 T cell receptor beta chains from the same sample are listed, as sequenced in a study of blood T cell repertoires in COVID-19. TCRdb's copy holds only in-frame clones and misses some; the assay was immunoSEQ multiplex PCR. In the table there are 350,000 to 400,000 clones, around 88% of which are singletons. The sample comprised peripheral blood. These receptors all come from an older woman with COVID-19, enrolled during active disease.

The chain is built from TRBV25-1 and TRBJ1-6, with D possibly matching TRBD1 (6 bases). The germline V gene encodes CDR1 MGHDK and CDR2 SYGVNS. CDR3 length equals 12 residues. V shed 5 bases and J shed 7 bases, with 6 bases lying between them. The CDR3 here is CASSQGNSPLHF. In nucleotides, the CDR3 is TGTGCCAGCAGTCAGGGGAATTCACCCCTCCACTTT.

The CDR3 coding sequence is TGCAGCGTTGTTGGGACAGGGGGCCCGAACACTGAAGCTTTCTTT. Its protein product is CSVVGTGGPNTEAFF. This chain uses TRBV29-1 with TRBJ1-1, with 12 bases identical to TRBD1. The length of the CDR3 is 15 residues. Germline CDR1 SQVTM, CDR2 ANQGSEA. Germline trimming cut 4 bases from V and 1 base from J; bases unmatched to any gene: 4.

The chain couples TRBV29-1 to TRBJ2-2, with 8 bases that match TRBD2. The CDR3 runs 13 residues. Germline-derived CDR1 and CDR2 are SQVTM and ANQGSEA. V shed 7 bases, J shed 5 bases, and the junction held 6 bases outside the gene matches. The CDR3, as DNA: TGCAGCGCCCGGAGCGGGGGAACCGGGGAGCTGTTTTTT. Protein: CSARSGGTGELFF.

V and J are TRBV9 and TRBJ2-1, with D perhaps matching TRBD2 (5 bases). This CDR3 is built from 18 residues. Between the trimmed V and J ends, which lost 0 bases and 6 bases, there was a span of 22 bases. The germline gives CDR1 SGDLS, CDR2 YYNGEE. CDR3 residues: CASSVAVSGISSSNEQFF. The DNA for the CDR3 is TGTGCCAGCAGCGTAGCGGTCTCGGGGATTTCTTCGTCCAATGAGCAGTTCTTC.

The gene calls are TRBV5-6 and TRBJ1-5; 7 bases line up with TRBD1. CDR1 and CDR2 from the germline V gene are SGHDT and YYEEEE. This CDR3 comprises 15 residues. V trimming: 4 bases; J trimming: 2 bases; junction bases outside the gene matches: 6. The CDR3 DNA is TGTGCCAGCAGCCTTTATGACAGGGGCAATCAGCCCCAGCATTTT. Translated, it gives CASSLYDRGNQPQHF. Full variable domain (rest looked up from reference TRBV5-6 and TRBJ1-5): DAGVTQSPTHLIKTRGQQVTLRCSPKSGHDTVSWYQQALGQGPQFIFQYYEEEERQRGNFPDRFSGHQFPNYSSELNVNALLLGDSALYLCASSLYDRGNQPQHFGDGTRLSIL.

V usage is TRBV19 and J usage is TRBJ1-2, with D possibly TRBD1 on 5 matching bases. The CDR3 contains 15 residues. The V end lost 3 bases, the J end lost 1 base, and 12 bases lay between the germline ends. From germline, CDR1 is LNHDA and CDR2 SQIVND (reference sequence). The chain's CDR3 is CASSILGGDNYGYTF. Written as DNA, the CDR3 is TGTGCCAGTAGTATTCTTGGAGGGGATAACTATGGCTACACCTTC.

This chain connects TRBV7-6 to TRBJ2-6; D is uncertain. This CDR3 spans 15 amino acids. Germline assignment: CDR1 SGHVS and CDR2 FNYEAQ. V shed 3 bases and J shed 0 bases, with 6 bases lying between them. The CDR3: CASSLESSGANVLTF. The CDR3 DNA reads TGTGCCAGCAGCTTGGAGAGCTCTGGGGCCAACGTCCTGACTTTC.

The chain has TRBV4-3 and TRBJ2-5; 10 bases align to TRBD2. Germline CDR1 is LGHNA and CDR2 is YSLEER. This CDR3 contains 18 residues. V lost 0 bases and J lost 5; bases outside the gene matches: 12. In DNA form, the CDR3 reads TGCGCCAGCAGCCAAGATCGAGTAGGCCTAGCGGGGGAGGAGACCCAGTACTTC. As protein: CASSQDRVGLAGEETQYF.

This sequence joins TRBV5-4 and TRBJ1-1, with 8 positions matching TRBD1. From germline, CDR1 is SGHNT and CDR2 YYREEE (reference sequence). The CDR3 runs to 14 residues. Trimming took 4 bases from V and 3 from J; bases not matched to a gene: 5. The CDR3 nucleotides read TGTGCCAGCAGCGTGACAGGGGAGTACACTGAAGCTTTCTTT. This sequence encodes CASSVTGEYTEAFF.

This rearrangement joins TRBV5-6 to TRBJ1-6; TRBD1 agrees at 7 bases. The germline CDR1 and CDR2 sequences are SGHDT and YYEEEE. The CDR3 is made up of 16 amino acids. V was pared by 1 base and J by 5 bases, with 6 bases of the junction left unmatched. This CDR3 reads CASSLYWTGNNSPLHF. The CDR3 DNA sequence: TGTGCCAGCAGCTTGTATTGGACAGGAAATAATTCACCCCTCCACTTT.

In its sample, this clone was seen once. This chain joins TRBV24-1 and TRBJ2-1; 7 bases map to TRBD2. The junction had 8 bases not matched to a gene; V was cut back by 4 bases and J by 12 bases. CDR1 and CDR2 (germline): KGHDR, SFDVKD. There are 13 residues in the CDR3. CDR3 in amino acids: CATSDAGLGPQFF. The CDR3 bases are TGTGCCACCAGTGACGCTGGACTAGGTCCGCAGTTCTTC.

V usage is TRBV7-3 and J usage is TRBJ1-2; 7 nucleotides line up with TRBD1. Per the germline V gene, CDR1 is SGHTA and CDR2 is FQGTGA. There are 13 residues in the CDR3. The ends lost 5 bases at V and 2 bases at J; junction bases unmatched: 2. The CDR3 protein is CASSQGQNYGYTF. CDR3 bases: TGTGCCAGCAGCCAGGGACAGAACTATGGCTACACCTTC.

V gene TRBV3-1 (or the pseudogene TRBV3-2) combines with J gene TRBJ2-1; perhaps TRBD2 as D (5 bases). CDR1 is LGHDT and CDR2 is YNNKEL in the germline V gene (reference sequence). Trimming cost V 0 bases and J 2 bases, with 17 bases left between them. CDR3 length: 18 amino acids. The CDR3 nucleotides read TGTGCCAGCAGCCAAGATCGGAGGACTTCCTGGACCTACAATGAGCAGTTCTTC. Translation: CASSQDRRTSWTYNEQFF.

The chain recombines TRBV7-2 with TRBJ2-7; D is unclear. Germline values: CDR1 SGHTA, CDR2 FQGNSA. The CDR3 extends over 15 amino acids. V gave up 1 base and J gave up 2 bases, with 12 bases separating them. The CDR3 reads CASSLVQGGTYEQYF. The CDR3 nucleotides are TGTGCCAGCAGCTTAGTACAAGGCGGTACCTACGAGCAGTACTTC.

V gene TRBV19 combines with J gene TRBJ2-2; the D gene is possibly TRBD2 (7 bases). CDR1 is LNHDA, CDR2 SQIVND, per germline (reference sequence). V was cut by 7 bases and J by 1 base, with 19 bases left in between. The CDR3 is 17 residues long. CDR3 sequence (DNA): TGTGCCAGTACTCCTTGGGGGGGGCGAGGGAACACCGGGGAGCTGTTTTTT. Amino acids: CASTPWGGRGNTGELFF.

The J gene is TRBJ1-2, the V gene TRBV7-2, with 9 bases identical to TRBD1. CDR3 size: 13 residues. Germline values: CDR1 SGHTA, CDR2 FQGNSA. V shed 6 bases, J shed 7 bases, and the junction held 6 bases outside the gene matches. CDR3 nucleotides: TGTGCCAGCAGTCACGGGACAGGGTCTGGCTACACCTTC. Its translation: CASSHGTGSGYTF.

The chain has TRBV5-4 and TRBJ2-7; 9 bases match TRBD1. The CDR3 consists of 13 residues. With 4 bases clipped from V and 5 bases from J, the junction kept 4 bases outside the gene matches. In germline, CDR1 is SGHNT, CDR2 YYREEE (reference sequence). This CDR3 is CASSPQGADEQYF. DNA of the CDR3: TGTGCCAGCAGCCCACAGGGGGCGGACGAGCAGTACTTC. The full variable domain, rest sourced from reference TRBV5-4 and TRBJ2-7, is ETGVTQSPTHLIKTRGQQVTLRCSSQSGHNTVSWYQQALGQGPQFIFQYYREEENGRGNFPPRFSGLQFPNYSSELNVNALELDDSALYLCASSPQGADEQYFGPGTRLTVT.

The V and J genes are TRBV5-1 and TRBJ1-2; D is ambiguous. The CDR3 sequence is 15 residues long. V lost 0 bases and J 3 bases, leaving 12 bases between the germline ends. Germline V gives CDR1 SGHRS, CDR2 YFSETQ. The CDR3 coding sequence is TGCGCCAGCAGCTTGGCCCGGGGTATCGACTATGGCTACACCTTC. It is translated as CASSLARGIDYGYTF.

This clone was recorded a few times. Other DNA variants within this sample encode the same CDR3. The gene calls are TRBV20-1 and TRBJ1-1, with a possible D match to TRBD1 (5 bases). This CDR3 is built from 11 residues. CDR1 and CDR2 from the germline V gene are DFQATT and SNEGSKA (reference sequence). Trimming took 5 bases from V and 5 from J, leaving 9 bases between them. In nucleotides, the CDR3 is TGCAGTGCTTCTCAGGGAACTGAAGCTTTCTTT. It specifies CSASQGTEAFF.

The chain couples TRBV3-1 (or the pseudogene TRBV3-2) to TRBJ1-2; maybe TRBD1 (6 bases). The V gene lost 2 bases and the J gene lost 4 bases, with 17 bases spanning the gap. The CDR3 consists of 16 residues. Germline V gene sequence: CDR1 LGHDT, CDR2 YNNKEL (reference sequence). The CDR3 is CASSQSWVQGAYGYTF. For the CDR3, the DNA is TGTGCCAGCAGCCAATCGTGGGTACAGGGTGCCTATGGCTACACCTTC.

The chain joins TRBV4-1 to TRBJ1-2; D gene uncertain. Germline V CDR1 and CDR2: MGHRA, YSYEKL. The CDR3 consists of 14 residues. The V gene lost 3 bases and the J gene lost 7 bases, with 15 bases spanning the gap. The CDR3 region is CASSQFGESSGYTF. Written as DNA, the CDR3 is TGCGCCAGCAGCCAGTTCGGGGAGAGCAGTGGCTACACCTTC.

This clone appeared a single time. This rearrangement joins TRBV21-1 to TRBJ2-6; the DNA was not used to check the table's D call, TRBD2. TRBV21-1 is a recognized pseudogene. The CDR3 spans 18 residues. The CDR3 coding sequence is TGTGCCAGCAGCAATATGGCAGCGATAACCTCTGGGGCCAACGTCCTGACTTTC. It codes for CASSNMAAITSGANVLTF.

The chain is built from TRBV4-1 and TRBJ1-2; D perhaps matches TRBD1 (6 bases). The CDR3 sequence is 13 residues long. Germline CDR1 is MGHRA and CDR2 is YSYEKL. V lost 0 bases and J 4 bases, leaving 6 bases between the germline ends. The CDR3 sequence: CASSQDRGYGYTF. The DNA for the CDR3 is TGCGCCAGCAGCCAAGACAGGGGCTATGGCTACACCTTC.

The CDR3 loop is CASSSDRRETQYF. Written as DNA, the CDR3 is TGTGCCAGCAGTTCGGACAGGCGGGAGACCCAGTACTTC. The J gene is TRBJ2-5, the V gene TRBV5-6, with 7 bases identical to TRBD1. V dropped 5 bases and J dropped 5; count of bases not matched to a gene: 6. The germline V gene has CDR1 SGHDT and CDR2 YYEEEE. This CDR3 is 13 amino acids long.

Here the CDR3 DNA reads TGTGCCAGCAGCTGGAGTTTGGGGGAGCTGTTTTTT. Residues: CASSWSLGELFF. The rearrangement joins TRBV5-8 to TRBJ2-2; the D is unclear. The ends were cut back, 3 bases at V and 8 bases at J, with 8 bases in the middle. CDR1 is SGHTS and CDR2 is YDEGEE in the germline V gene. The CDR3 is made up of 12 amino acids.

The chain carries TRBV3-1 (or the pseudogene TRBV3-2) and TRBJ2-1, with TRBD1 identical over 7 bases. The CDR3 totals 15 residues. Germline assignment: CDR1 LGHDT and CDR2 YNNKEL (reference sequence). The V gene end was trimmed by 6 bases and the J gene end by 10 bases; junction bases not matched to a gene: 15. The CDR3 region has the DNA TGTGCCAGCAGTCCACCGGGACAGCCGACTGGGGAGCAGTTCTTC. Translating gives CASSPPGQPTGEQFF.

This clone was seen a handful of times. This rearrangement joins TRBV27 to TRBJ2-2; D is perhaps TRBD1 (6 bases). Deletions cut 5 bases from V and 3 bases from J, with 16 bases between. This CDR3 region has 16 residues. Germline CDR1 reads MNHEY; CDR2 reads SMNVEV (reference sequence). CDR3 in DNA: TGTGCCAGCAGTCCGCTAGGGGGTTATTACACCGGGGAGCTGTTTTTT. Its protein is CASSPLGGYYTGELFF.

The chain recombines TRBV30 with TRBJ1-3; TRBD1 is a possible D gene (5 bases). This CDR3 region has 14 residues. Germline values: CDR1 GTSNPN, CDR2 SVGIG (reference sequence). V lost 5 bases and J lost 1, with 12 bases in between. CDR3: CAWRQGQSGNTIYF. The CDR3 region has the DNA TGTGCCTGGCGCCAGGGTCAGTCTGGAAACACCATATATTTT.

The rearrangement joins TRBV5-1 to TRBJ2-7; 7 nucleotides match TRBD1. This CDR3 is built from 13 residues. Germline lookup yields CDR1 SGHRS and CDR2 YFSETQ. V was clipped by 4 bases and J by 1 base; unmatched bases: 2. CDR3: CASSPGQSYEQYF. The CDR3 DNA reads TGCGCCAGCAGCCCGGGACAGTCCTACGAGCAGTACTTC.

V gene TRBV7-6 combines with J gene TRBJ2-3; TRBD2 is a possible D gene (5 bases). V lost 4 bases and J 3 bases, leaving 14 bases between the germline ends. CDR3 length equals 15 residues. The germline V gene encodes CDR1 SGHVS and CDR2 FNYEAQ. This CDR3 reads CASSSEGGLTDTQYF. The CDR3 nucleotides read TGTGCCAGCAGCTCCGAGGGCGGATTGACAGATACGCAGTATTTT.